Here is one T cell receptor (beta chain) with its context. Its specificity is not known. The sample comes from a study of shared clonotypes between healthy human individuals. Across the study: Participating donors consisted of a couple of women and a few men aged 18 to 49. General study results and limits: Sampling included only blood; tissue repertoires likely differ. Several donors held about 5% of naive CD4 clonotypes in common.

In the authors' methods: Junction-only sequences without quality scores came from ImmunoSEQ, so filtering differed. TCRdb's copy holds only in-frame clones and misses some; the assay was immunoSEQ multiplex PCR. That table furnishes V, J and clone size, whereas the DNA furnished D and trimming. Among 600,000 to 750,000 clones listed, 72% were seen once. V was shortened by 1 base and J by 1 base, with 8 bases between the two germline ends. The germline V gene encodes CDR1 SGHRS and CDR2 YFSETQ. The CDR3 extends over 14 amino acids. The sample comprised memory CD4+ T cells sorted from blood. Documented subset: CD45RA-negative fraction. The genes are TRBV5-1 and TRBJ1-1; D remains ambiguous. The receptor was derived from a woman aged 25-40 years in good health. The CDR3 DNA reads as TGCGCCAGCAGCTTGAATTCCGAGAACACTGAAGCTTTCTTT. It translates to CASSLNSENTEAFF. Full variable domain (rest looked up from reference TRBV5-1 and TRBJ1-1): KAGVTQTPRYLIKTRGQQVTLSCSPISGHRSVSWYQQTPGQGLQFLFEYFSETQRNKGNFPGRFSGRQFSNSRSEMNVSTLELGDSALYLCASSLNSENTEAFFGQGTRLTVV.